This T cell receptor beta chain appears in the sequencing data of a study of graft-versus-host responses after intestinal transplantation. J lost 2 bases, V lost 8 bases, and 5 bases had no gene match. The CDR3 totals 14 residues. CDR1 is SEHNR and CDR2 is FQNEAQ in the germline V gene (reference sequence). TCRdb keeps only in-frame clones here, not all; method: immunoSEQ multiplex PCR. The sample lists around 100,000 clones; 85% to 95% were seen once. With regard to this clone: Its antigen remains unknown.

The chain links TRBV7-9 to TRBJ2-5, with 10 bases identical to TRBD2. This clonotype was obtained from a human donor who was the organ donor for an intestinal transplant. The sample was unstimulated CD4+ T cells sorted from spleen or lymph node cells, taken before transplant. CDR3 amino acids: CASSASGSQETQYF. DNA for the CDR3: TGTGCCAGCTCGGCTAGCGGGAGTCAAGAGACCCAGTACTTC.